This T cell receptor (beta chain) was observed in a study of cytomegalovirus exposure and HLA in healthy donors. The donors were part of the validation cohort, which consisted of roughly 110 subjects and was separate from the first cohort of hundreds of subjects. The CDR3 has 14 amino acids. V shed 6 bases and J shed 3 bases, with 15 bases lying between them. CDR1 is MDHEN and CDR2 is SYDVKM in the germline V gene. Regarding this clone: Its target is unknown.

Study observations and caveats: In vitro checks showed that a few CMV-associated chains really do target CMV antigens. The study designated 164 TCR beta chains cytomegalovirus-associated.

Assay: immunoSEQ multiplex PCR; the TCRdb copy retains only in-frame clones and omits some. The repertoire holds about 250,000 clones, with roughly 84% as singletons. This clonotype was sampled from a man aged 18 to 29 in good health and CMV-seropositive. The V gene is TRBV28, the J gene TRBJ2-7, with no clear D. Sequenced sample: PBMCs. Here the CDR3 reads CASSPPGLNYEQYF. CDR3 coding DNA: TGTGCCAGCAGCCCCCCCGGTCTTAACTACGAGCAGTACTTC.